The 17 T cell receptor beta chains listed next were all sequenced from one sample in a study of identical twins. TCRdb re-called the 5' RACE reads with MiXCR, one entry per CDR3 protein. The sample has 260,000 or so distinct CDR3 sequences, approximately 7.9% seen once. This sample was shared with a second study, whose subject was yellow fever vaccine responses in identical twins.

Sequenced material: CD8+ T cells sorted from blood. The origin of the receptors is a young woman in good health.

This clonotype was seen at least ten times. This sequence joins TRBV6-5 and TRBJ2-5; the D is unclear. CDR3 length equals 14 residues. V was pared by 0 bases and J by 2 bases, with 7 bases between. CDR1 is MNHEY, CDR2 SVGAGI, per germline. CDR3 nucleotides: TGTGCCAGCAGTTACTCGAACAGACAAGAGACCCAGTACTTC. It yields the protein CASSYSNRQETQYF.

This clonotype was seen a few times. V usage is TRBV9 and J usage is TRBJ2-1; D is tentatively TRBD1 or TRBD2 (5 bases each). Trimming stripped 0 bases from V and 8 bases from J, with 12 bases between. Germline V gives CDR1 SGDLS, CDR2 YYNGEE. This CDR3 spans 14 amino acids. The CDR3 sequence: CASSVGGSIDEQFF. CDR3 sequence (DNA): TGTGCCAGCAGCGTAGGGGGGTCTATTGATGAGCAGTTCTTC.

This clonotype was observed at least ten times. The chain employs TRBV12-3 or TRBV12-4 and TRBJ2-1; 13 nucleotides agree with TRBD2. After removal of 4 bases from V and 6 bases from J, the junction contained 6 bases not matched to a gene. This CDR3 has 16 residues. In DNA, the CDR3 is TGTGCCAGCAGTTCCGCCACTAGCGGGGGGGCCAATGAGCAGTTCTTC. Translation gives CASSSATSGGANEQFF.

This clonotype showed up just a few times. The rearrangement joins TRBV7-9 to TRBJ2-5, with D unresolved. V lost 5 bases and J lost 3, with 13 bases in between. The length of the CDR3 is 14 residues. Germline lookup yields CDR1 SEHNR and CDR2 FQNEAQ (reference sequence). The CDR3 nucleotides read TGTGCCAGCAGCCCGGTTACGGCGGAAGAGACCCAGTACTTC. Its translation: CASSPVTAEETQYF.

This clonotype was observed a few times. The chain carries TRBV12-3 or TRBV12-4 and TRBJ2-1; a weak D match, TRBD1 (6 bases). This CDR3 spans 15 amino acids. The V end was cut by 2 bases, the J end by 4 bases, with 12 bases between. The CDR3, as DNA: TGTGCCAGCAGTTTACGGGACAATTATTACAATGAGCAGTTCTTC. Its translation is CASSLRDNYYNEQFF.

This clonotype was detected a few times. The rearrangement links TRBV7-9 to TRBJ2-7; TRBD2 aligns across 8 bases. The junction had 4 bases not matched to a gene; V was cut back by 4 bases and J by 5 bases. Germline lookup yields CDR1 SEHNR and CDR2 FQNEAQ (reference sequence). This CDR3 spans 13 amino acids. The CDR3 loop is CASSSERGNEQYV. The CDR3 bases are TGTGCCAGCAGCTCCGAGCGGGGGAACGAGCAGTACGTC.

This clonotype was observed many times. The chain joins TRBV27 to TRBJ2-7, with 12 bases lining up with TRBD2. The germline V gene encodes CDR1 MNHEY and CDR2 SMNVEV (reference sequence). V dropped 5 bases and J dropped 1; count of bases not matched to a gene: 6. The CDR3 runs to 16 residues. The CDR3 DNA sequence: TGTGCCAGCAGTCTCCTGACTAGCGGGGGTTCCTACGAGCAGTACTTC. Amino acid sequence: CASSLLTSGGSYEQYF.

This chain connects TRBV20-1 to TRBJ1-3, with a possible D match to TRBD1 (5 bases). Trimming removed 6 bases at V and 0 bases at J, with 15 bases between. Germline V gene lookup returns CDR1 DFQATT and CDR2 SNEGSKA (reference sequence). This CDR3 contains 15 residues. This chain's CDR3 is CSALGGGHSGNTIYF. The CDR3 nucleotides are TGCAGTGCCCTGGGGGGAGGCCACTCTGGAAACACCATATATTTT.

The V call is TRBV27, the J call TRBJ2-1; 9 nucleotides line up with TRBD2. CDR1 and CDR2 (germline): MNHEY, SMNVEV (reference sequence). V lost 6 bases to trimming and J lost 8 bases; unmatched junction nucleotides: 5. The CDR3 runs to 13 residues. CDR3 DNA: TGTGCCAGCAGCAAGGGACTAGCCTATGAGCAGTTCTTC. Translated: CASSKGLAYEQFF.

This clonotype has ten or more counts. This chain uses TRBV29-1 with TRBJ2-5; 9 bases line up with TRBD1. CDR1 and CDR2 (germline): SQVTM, ANQGSEA. The CDR3 has 13 residues. J lost 5 bases, V lost 2 bases, and 3 bases had no gene match. CDR3 region: CSVETGGLETQYF. CDR3 DNA sequence: TGCAGCGTTGAAACAGGGGGCTTGGAGACCCAGTACTTC.

V gene TRBV7-6 combines with J gene TRBJ1-4; 9 nucleotides match TRBD1. The trim removed 5 bases at V and 5 bases at J, leaving 6 bases unmatched. The CDR3 length is 15 residues. CDR1 and CDR2 (germline): SGHVS, FNYEAQ. The chain's CDR3 is CASSLFDRGNEKLFF. CDR3 DNA: TGTGCCAGCAGCCTTTTCGACAGGGGGAATGAAAAACTGTTTTTT. The full variable domain, rest sourced from reference TRBV7-6 and TRBJ1-4, is GAGVSQSPRYKVTKRGQDVALRCDPISGHVSLYWYRQALGQGPEFLTYFNYEAQQDKSGLPNDRFSAERPEGSISTLTIQRTEQRDSAMYRCASSLFDRGNEKLFFGSGTQLSVL.

This clonotype was seen a few times. The gene calls are TRBV15 and TRBJ2-1; D gene uncertain. The CDR3 consists of 13 residues. The V gene lost 7 bases and the J gene lost 10 bases, with 17 bases spanning the gap. The V gene's germline CDR1 is LNHNV and CDR2 YYDKDF (reference sequence). The CDR3 region is CATNTERDREQFF. The CDR3 DNA is TGTGCCACCAACACCGAAAGGGATCGGGAGCAGTTCTTC.

This clonotype was counted at least ten times. The chain links TRBV7-9 to TRBJ2-3; TRBD2 aligns across 8 bases. Germline V gene lookup returns CDR1 SEHNR and CDR2 FQNEAQ (reference sequence). The CDR3 has 15 amino acids. The V and J ends lost 5 bases and 7 bases, in that order; junction bases with no gene match: 11. In nucleotides, the CDR3 is TGTGCCAGCAGCGCCCCGGGACTAGGGAGTTATACGCAGTATTTT. It encodes CASSAPGLGSYTQYF.

The chain couples TRBV7-6 to TRBJ1-5, with TRBD1 as a possible D gene (6 bases). This CDR3 contains 16 residues. Germline lookup yields CDR1 SGHVS and CDR2 FNYEAQ. V shed 1 base and J shed 2 bases, with 12 bases lying between them. CDR3 sequence (DNA): TGTGCCAGCAGCTTAGTGGAAGGGGGTGGCAATCAGCCCCAGCATTTT. This encodes CASSLVEGGGNQPQHF. Variable domain in full (rest from reference TRBV7-6 and TRBJ1-5): GAGVSQSPRYKVTKRGQDVALRCDPISGHVSLYWYRQALGQGPEFLTYFNYEAQQDKSGLPNDRFSAERPEGSISTLTIQRTEQRDSAMYRCASSLVEGGGNQPQHFGDGTRLSIL.

V gene TRBV4-2 combines with J gene TRBJ2-1, with TRBD2 matching over 9 bases. Germline values: CDR1 LGHNA, CDR2 YNFKEQ. The CDR3 has 17 amino acids. V dropped 4 bases and J dropped 4; count of bases not matched to a gene: 11. CDR3 sequence reads: CASSLGISGGNYNEQFF. Written as DNA, the CDR3 is TGTGCCAGCAGCCTCGGGATTAGCGGGGGAAATTACAATGAGCAGTTCTTC.

This clonotype has only a few counts. The chain joins TRBV20-1 to TRBJ2-1; TRBD1 is a possible D gene (6 bases). Germline V gives CDR1 DFQATT, CDR2 SNEGSKA (reference sequence). The CDR3 runs to 15 residues. V was cut by 3 bases and J by 4 bases, with 16 bases left in between. CDR3: CSASYGTLLYNEQFF. The CDR3 region has the DNA TGCAGTGCTAGTTACGGGACACTCTTATACAATGAGCAGTTCTTC.

Many counts were recorded for this clonotype. The chain employs TRBV29-1 and TRBJ2-1; D not resolved. CDR1 is SQVTM, CDR2 ANQGSEA, per germline. Between the trimmed V and J ends, which lost 4 bases and 2 bases, there was a span of 12 bases. CDR3 length: 14 residues. CDR3 sequence reads: CSVAPGPTYNEQFF. CDR3 coding DNA: TGCAGCGTTGCGCCTGGGCCCACCTACAATGAGCAGTTCTTC.